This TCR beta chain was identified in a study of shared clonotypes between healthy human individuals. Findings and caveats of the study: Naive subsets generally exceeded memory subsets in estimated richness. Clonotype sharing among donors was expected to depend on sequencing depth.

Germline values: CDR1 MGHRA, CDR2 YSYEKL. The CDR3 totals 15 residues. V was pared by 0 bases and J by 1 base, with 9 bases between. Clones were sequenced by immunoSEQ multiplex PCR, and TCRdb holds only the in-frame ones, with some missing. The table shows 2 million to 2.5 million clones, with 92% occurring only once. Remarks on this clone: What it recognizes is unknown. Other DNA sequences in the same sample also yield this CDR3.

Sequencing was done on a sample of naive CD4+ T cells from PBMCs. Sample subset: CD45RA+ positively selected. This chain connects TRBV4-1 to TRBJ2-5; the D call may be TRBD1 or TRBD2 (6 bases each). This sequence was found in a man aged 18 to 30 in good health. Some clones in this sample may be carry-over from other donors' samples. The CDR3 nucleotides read TGCGCCAGCAGCCAAGACGGAGGGGGCCAAGAGACCCAGTACTTC. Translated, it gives CASSQDGGGQETQYF.